One sample yielded the 31 T cell receptor beta chains listed below, sequenced in a study of CD8 T cells in ankylosing spondylitis. Study observations and caveats: In ankylosing spondylitis blood, a motif of fewer than 10 highly homologous TCR beta variants appeared characteristic.

TCRdb analysed the 5' RACE reads with MiXCR anew, one entry per CDR3 protein. The data hold some 840,000 distinct CDR3 sequences, with approximately 12% observed a single time. These receptors lack a known antigen. The sample was blood, either unsorted or a sorted T cell fraction (not recorded which). The receptors shown here come from a male donor with ankylosing spondylitis.

This clonotype was detected only a few times. The V gene is TRBV20-1, the J gene TRBJ2-3, with 11 bases lining up with TRBD2. CDR1 DFQATT and CDR2 SNEGSKA come from the germline V gene (reference sequence). Trimming removed 4 bases from V and 3 bases from J; junction bases left unmatched: 3. The CDR3 length is 14 residues. The CDR3 is CSAISSGRTDTQYF. The CDR3 coding sequence is TGCAGTGCTATCTCTAGCGGGAGGACAGATACGCAGTATTTT.

The gene calls are TRBV12-3 or TRBV12-4 and TRBJ2-7, with 9 bases matching TRBD2. This CDR3 region has 14 residues. Trimming took 5 bases from V and 6 from J; bases not matched to a gene: 8. The CDR3 DNA reads TGTGCCAGCAGTCGCCTAGCGGGAACGTTCGAGCAGTACTTC. Amino acids: CASSRLAGTFEQYF.

The chain links TRBV4-2 to TRBJ1-4; a possible D gene is TRBD1 (6 bases). Germline V gene lookup returns CDR1 LGHNA and CDR2 YNFKEQ. With 1 base removed from V and 4 bases from J, the gap between germline ends came to 10 bases. The CDR3 consists of 15 residues. The CDR3 DNA sequence: TGTGCCAGCAGCCAAGCGGGGGCAGTTAATGAAAAACTGTTTTTT. Its translation: CASSQAGAVNEKLFF.

This clonotype was detected many times. V is TRBV12-3 or TRBV12-4 and J is TRBJ2-1; D tentatively reads TRBD1 or TRBD2 (5 bases each). The CDR3 is made up of 16 amino acids. Deletions cut 1 base from V and 4 bases from J, with 14 bases between. CDR3 amino acids: CASSLGDGDVYNEQFF. CDR3 coding DNA: TGTGCCAGCAGTTTAGGGGATGGGGACGTTTACAATGAGCAGTTCTTC.

This clonotype was counted between two and nine times. The V call is TRBV20-1, the J call TRBJ1-4; D unclear. Germline assignment: CDR1 DFQATT and CDR2 SNEGSKA (reference sequence). The CDR3 length is 16 residues. Between the trimmed V and J ends, which lost 0 bases and 5 bases, there was a span of 16 bases. CDR3 nucleotides: TGCAGTGCTAGAGATAGGGAGGGCCGGAGGAATGAAAAACTGTTTTTT. It translates to CSARDREGRRNEKLFF.

This chain connects TRBV6-5 to TRBJ1-2, with TRBD1 identical over 9 bases. V shed 4 bases, J shed 5 bases, and the junction held 8 bases outside the gene matches. This CDR3 is 15 amino acids long. Germline V gene sequence: CDR1 MNHEY, CDR2 SVGAGI. The CDR3 is CASSFTYRGLYGYTF. CDR3 bases: TGTGCCAGCAGTTTTACGTACAGGGGGCTGTATGGCTACACCTTC.

V is TRBV7-9 and J is TRBJ2-1; a weak D match, TRBD2 (7 bases). CDR1 and CDR2 from the germline V gene are SEHNR and FQNEAQ (reference sequence). V was trimmed by 1 base and J by 10 bases, leaving 14 bases between them. The CDR3 totals 14 residues. CDR3 coding DNA: TGTGCCAGCAGCTTAGTACGGACTAGGGGGGAGCAGTTCTTC. Its protein is CASSLVRTRGEQFF.

The V call is TRBV18, the J call TRBJ2-3; 9 nucleotides line up with TRBD2. The CDR3 is 16 amino acids. Looked up from germline, CDR1 is KGHSH and CDR2 is LQKENI. Trimming at V came to 1 base and at J to 6 bases, leaving 8 bases not matched to a gene. CDR3 sequence (DNA): TGTGCCAGCTCACCACAGATAGCGGGAGAGTCGGATACGCAGTATTTT. This gives the protein CASSPQIAGESDTQYF.

This clonotype turned up a few times. V is TRBV19 and J is TRBJ2-2; D is possibly TRBD1 (5 bases). Germline assignment: CDR1 LNHDA and CDR2 SQIVND (reference sequence). The CDR3 runs 12 residues. V was clipped by 7 bases and J by 6 bases, with 9 bases between them. The CDR3 loop reads CASNEGAGELFF. The DNA of the CDR3 is TGTGCCAGTAATGAAGGGGCCGGGGAGCTGTTTTTT.

As concerns this clonotype: The junction and the germline gene differ at one end; a read error may be behind it. V gene TRBV5-4 combines with J gene TRBJ2-3; D might be TRBD1 (6 bases). The CDR3 is made up of 15 amino acids. Germline V lookup: CDR1 SGHNT, CDR2 YYREEE (reference sequence). The CDR3 sequence: CAGSPTGKGTDTQYF. DNA for the CDR3: TGTGCCGGCAGCCCTACAGGGAAGGGCACAGATACGCAGTATTTT.

The gene calls are TRBV12-3 or TRBV12-4 and TRBJ1-1, with a weak D call TRBD1 (5 bases). The ends were cut back, 7 bases at V and 1 base at J, with 16 bases in the middle. The CDR3 is 15 residues long. The CDR3 coding sequence is TGTGCCAGCACCCTATGGGGGGTTGGGAACACTGAAGCTTTCTTT. Amino acid sequence: CASTLWGVGNTEAFF.

This clonotype was counted ten times or more. V and J are TRBV27 and TRBJ2-3, with D perhaps being TRBD1 or TRBD2 (5 bases each). The CDR3 is 15 residues long. The germline CDR1 and CDR2 sequences are MNHEY and SMNVEV (reference sequence). V was pared by 2 bases and J by 0 bases, with 9 bases between. The chain's CDR3 is CASSLGGGSTDTQYF. DNA of the CDR3: TGTGCCAGCAGTTTAGGGGGTGGAAGCACAGATACGCAGTATTTT.

This clonotype was seen a handful of times. J is TRBJ2-7 and V is TRBV7-2; D uncertain. The CDR3 is made up of 14 amino acids. Trimming cost V 4 bases and J 4 bases, with 14 bases left between them. Germline CDR1 SGHTA, CDR2 FQGNSA. CDR3: CASSSYTSRYEQYF. CDR3 bases: TGTGCCAGCAGCTCTTACACCAGCAGATACGAGCAGTACTTC.

The chain uses TRBV5-1 and TRBJ2-7; no firm D call. CDR1 SGHRS and CDR2 YFSETQ come from the germline V gene. V lost 5 bases and J 5 bases, leaving 20 bases between the germline ends. The CDR3 spans 15 residues. CDR3 protein: CASRPYTQAGNEQYF. The CDR3 DNA is TGCGCCAGCAGACCCTACACGCAGGCCGGCAACGAGCAGTACTTC. The full variable domain, with the rest looked up from reference TRBV5-1 and TRBJ2-7, is KAGVTQTPRYLIKTRGQQVTLSCSPISGHRSVSWYQQTPGQGLQFLFEYFSETQRNKGNFPGRFSGRQFSNSRSEMNVSTLELGDSALYLCASRPYTQAGNEQYFGPGTRLTVT.

This clonotype was detected a few times. The V gene is TRBV20-1, the J gene TRBJ2-3; possibly TRBD2 for D (6 bases). From germline, CDR1 is DFQATT and CDR2 SNEGSKA (reference sequence). The CDR3 contains 15 residues. Deletions cut 3 bases from V and 4 bases from J, with 17 bases between. The CDR3 DNA reads as TGCAGTGCTAGTGGAGGGGCGGTGGGGTCAGATACGCAGTATTTT. Translated, it gives CSASGGAVGSDTQYF.

The V and J genes are TRBV28 and TRBJ1-4; 7 positions agree with TRBD1. This CDR3 contains 15 residues. J gave up 10 bases and V 5 bases, and 13 bases lay outside the gene matches. The germline V gene encodes CDR1 MDHEN and CDR2 SYDVKM. CDR3 sequence reads: CASSPPDRKGGKLFF. CDR3 coding DNA: TGTGCCAGCAGTCCCCCGGACAGGAAGGGCGGAAAACTGTTTTTT.

The rearrangement joins TRBV7-2 to TRBJ1-2; D is undetermined. CDR3 size: 14 residues. With 5 bases removed from V and 3 bases from J, the gap between germline ends came to 13 bases. From germline, CDR1 is SGHTA and CDR2 FQGNSA. The CDR3 nucleotides are TGTGCCAGCAGCCCTCGGACCGGACACTATGGCTACACCTTC. Amino acids: CASSPRTGHYGYTF.

The chain employs TRBV27 and TRBJ2-3; the match to TRBD2 covers 11 bases. From germline, CDR1 is MNHEY and CDR2 SMNVEV (reference sequence). The CDR3 is 17 residues long. Unmatched junction bases numbered 7, after V lost 4 bases and J lost 1 base. CDR3 sequence (DNA): TGTGCCAGCAGTTCTACACTAGCGGGGGCGGGCACAGATACGCAGTATTTT. Its protein is CASSSTLAGAGTDTQYF.

V usage is TRBV24-1 and J usage is TRBJ2-1; D is possibly TRBD2 (5 bases). CDR1 KGHDR and CDR2 SFDVKD come from the germline V gene. This CDR3 has 13 amino acids. Trimming removed 4 bases at V and 9 bases at J, with 12 bases between. This CDR3 reads CATSDQLGTEQFF. CDR3 nucleotides: TGTGCCACCAGTGACCAACTAGGCACTGAGCAGTTCTTC.

This clonotype was found a few times. The chain carries TRBV24-1 and TRBJ1-2; D is unresolved. Germline assignment: CDR1 KGHDR and CDR2 SFDVKD. V was pared by 8 bases and J by 5 bases, with 8 bases between. The length of the CDR3 is 11 residues. CDR3 region: CATTRRYGYTF. The CDR3 region has the DNA TGTGCCACCACAAGGAGATATGGCTACACCTTC.

This rearrangement joins TRBV24-1 to TRBJ1-2, with TRBD1 matching 7 bases. The junction had 8 bases not matched to a gene; V was cut back by 7 bases and J by 4 bases. Per the germline V gene, CDR1 is KGHDR and CDR2 is SFDVKD. This CDR3 has 14 residues. In DNA, the CDR3 is TGTGCCACCAGGAAGACAGGGAGCGTCTATGGCTACACCTTC. It codes for CATRKTGSVYGYTF.

Many counts were recorded for this clonotype. The chain links TRBV10-3 to TRBJ2-1, with 10 bases matching TRBD2. CDR3 length equals 13 residues. Looked up from germline, CDR1 is ENHRY and CDR2 is SYGVKD. V was clipped by 4 bases and J by 10 bases; unmatched bases: 4. The CDR3: CAISGMGLAEQFF. The CDR3 coding sequence is TGTGCCATCAGTGGGATGGGACTAGCGGAGCAGTTCTTC.

This clonotype appeared a few times. The chain has TRBV7-9 and TRBJ1-1, with D uncertain. Germline lookup yields CDR1 SEHNR and CDR2 FQNEAQ (reference sequence). This CDR3 has 15 residues. Trimming took off 5 bases at V and 2 bases at J, with 15 bases between the two ends. CDR3 in amino acids: CASSTWTAGNTEAFF. CDR3 bases: TGTGCCAGCAGCACCTGGACTGCGGGAAACACTGAAGCTTTCTTT.

This rearrangement joins TRBV11-2 to TRBJ2-3; the D is unclear. The CDR3 spans 13 residues. Deletions cut 5 bases from V and 2 bases from J, with 8 bases between. CDR1 and CDR2 (germline): SGHAT, FQNNGV. The CDR3 DNA reads as TGTGCCAGCAGCCCCTCTTACACAGATACGCAGTATTTT. This sequence encodes CASSPSYTDTQYF.

The chain links TRBV7-9 to TRBJ2-5, with D hard to call. This CDR3 contains 15 residues. The germline gives CDR1 SEHNR, CDR2 FQNEAQ (reference sequence). V was cut by 4 bases and J by 2 bases, with 14 bases left in between. CDR3 protein: CASSYYLVEQETQYF. CDR3 nucleotides: TGTGCCAGCAGCTATTACCTTGTGGAGCAAGAGACCCAGTACTTC. The whole variable domain, remainder taken from reference TRBV7-9 and TRBJ2-5, is DTGVSQNPRHKITKRGQNVTFRCDPISEHNRLYWYRQTLGQGPEFLTYFQNEAQLEKSRLLSDRFSAERPKGSFSTLEIQRTEQGDSAMYLCASSYYLVEQETQYFGPGTRLLVL.

The chain links TRBV20-1 to TRBJ2-5; 8 bases line up with TRBD1. With V trimmed by 1 base and J by 2 bases, 6 bases remained unmatched. Germline V gene data show CDR1 as DFQATT and CDR2 as SNEGSKA (reference sequence). CDR3 size: 15 residues. The CDR3 DNA follows: TGCAGTGCTAGAGCGGGACAGGTGATTCAAGAGACCCAGTACTTC. This translates into CSARAGQVIQETQYF.

The sample holds a few counts of this clonotype. The rearrangement joins TRBV7-9 to TRBJ2-7; D is possibly TRBD2 (6 bases). The germline CDR1 and CDR2 sequences are SEHNR and FQNEAQ (reference sequence). Trimming removed 4 bases at V and 2 bases at J, with 15 bases between. The CDR3 totals 15 residues. The DNA for the CDR3 is TGTGCCAGCAGCTCGCTTAGCGGAGGGGCCTACGAGCAGTACTTC. Protein sequence: CASSSLSGGAYEQYF.

The rearrangement joins TRBV12-3 or TRBV12-4 to TRBJ2-1, with 8 positions matching TRBD1. The CDR3 sequence is 14 residues long. The J segment lost 7 bases and the V segment lost 4 bases, leaving 6 bases of the junction unmatched. CDR3 sequence (DNA): TGTGCCAGCAGTTCATACCACAGGGGGAATGAGCAGTTCTTC. Amino acid sequence: CASSSYHRGNEQFF.

The rearrangement links TRBV20-1 to TRBJ2-7, with D uncertain. The germline V gene has CDR1 DFQATT and CDR2 SNEGSKA (reference sequence). This CDR3 is 13 amino acids long. V shed 5 bases and J shed 4 bases, with 15 bases lying between them. The CDR3 loop reads CSAPPTYGYEQYF. The CDR3 DNA follows: TGCAGTGCTCCCCCGACTTACGGGTACGAGCAGTACTTC.

This clonotype showed up just a few times. CDR3 nucleotides: TGCAGCTTTTTAGGGACAGGCAGCTCCTACAATGAGCAGTTCTTC. It yields the protein CSFLGTGSSYNEQFF. The rearrangement links TRBV29-1 to TRBJ2-1, with 8 bases lining up with TRBD1. The CDR3 covers 15 residues. Losses at the gene ends were 8 bases for V and 0 bases for J; bases not matched to a gene: 9. Per the germline V gene, CDR1 is SQVTM and CDR2 is ANQGSEA.

Remarks on this clonotype: The junction departs from the called germline gene at one end, perhaps through a read error. CDR3 nucleotide sequence: TGTGCTAGCAGCGAGCGGAGTGTCGCCTACAATGAGCAGTTCTTC. Its protein product is CASSERSVAYNEQFF. The V and J genes are TRBV7-7 and TRBJ2-1, with D tentatively TRBD2 (5 bases). This CDR3 region has 15 residues. The V gene's germline CDR1 is SSHAT and CDR2 FNYEAQ (reference sequence).